This TCR beta chain came from a study of cytomegalovirus exposure and HLA in healthy donors. About this clone itself: What it recognizes is unknown.

Trimming removed 5 bases at V and 1 base at J, with 15 bases between. Germline CDR1 and CDR2: SGHTA and FQGNSA. The CDR3 covers 15 residues. The primer mix had 60 Vbeta and 13 Jbeta primers. The method was immunoSEQ multiplex PCR; TCRdb's version includes in-frame clones alone and lacks a portion of them. This listing includes tens of thousands of clones. Study-level findings and limits: Serostatus for CMV was the only available immune exposure information. In a later analysis, compared with equally common non-associated chains, HLA-associated beta chains were more expanded. Analysis was carried out at a later point, and it linked a missense DCLRE1C variant to TCR beta V- and J-gene trimming.

Unrecorded immune exposures were likely, despite nominal health at sampling. The origin of this receptor is a woman aged 60 to 75 in good health and CMV-seronegative. Sequenced sample: PBMCs. The V gene is TRBV7-2, the J gene TRBJ2-7; D may be TRBD2 (6 bases). CDR3 in amino acids: CASSLVGEVSYEQYF. In nucleotides, the CDR3 is TGTGCCAGCAGCCTAGTGGGGGAGGTTTCCTACGAGCAGTACTTC.